This T cell receptor beta chain was sequenced during a study of T cell responses to AZD1222 COVID-19 vaccine. The study's findings and limits: Reports say nearly half of spike-specific TCRs go after unmutated variant regions.

The repertoire was sequenced with immunoSEQ multiplex PCR; TCRdb's copy has only in-frame clones and lacks some. Of roughly 110,000 clones listed, about 85% were seen once; the top ten hold 4.5% to 5.5%. Turning to this clone: Antigen specificity is unknown.

V shed 4 bases and J shed 3 bases, with 7 bases lying between them. The CDR3 has 13 amino acids. The germline V gene has CDR1 MGHRA and CDR2 YSYEKL. Sequenced here: peripheral blood, sampled 28 days after the second AZD1222 dose. The J gene is TRBJ1-5, the V gene TRBV4-1; no definite D call. The receptor was derived from an adult who received the AZD1222 COVID-19 vaccine. The CDR3 reads CASSPSANQPQHF. The CDR3 DNA is TGCGCCAGCAGCCCGTCGGCCAATCAGCCCCAGCATTTT.